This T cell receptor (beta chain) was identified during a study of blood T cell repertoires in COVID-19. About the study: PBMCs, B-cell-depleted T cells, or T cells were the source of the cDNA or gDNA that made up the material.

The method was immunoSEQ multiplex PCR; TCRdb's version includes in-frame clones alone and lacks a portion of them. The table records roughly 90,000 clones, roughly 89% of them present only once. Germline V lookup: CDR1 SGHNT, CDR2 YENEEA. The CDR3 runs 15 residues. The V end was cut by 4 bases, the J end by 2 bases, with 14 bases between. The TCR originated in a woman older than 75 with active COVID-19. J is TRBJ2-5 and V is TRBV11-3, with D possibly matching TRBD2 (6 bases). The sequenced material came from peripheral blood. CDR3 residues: CASSSTGETQETQYF. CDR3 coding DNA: TGTGCCAGCAGCTCAACGGGAGAGACACAAGAGACCCAGTACTTC.